The rows below give T cell receptor beta chains drawn from one sample of a study of cytomegalovirus exposure and HLA in healthy donors. TCRdb keeps only in-frame clones here, not all; method: immunoSEQ multiplex PCR. The profile shows approximately 290,000 clones, 80% of them singletons. Sequences were obtained from PBMCs. All receptors derive from a girl aged 2 to 10 in good health and CMV-seronegative. Each CDR3 is given with its conserved first and last residue. A D gene is named only where the DNA matches it firmly. Rows may omit the clone size; those that give it use once, few, many or a size class.

size,J,V,D,DNA,CDR3
-,TRBJ2-5,TRBV9,TRBD1,TGTGCCAGCAGCGTAGATGGACAGGGGGTAAAAGAGACCCAGTACTTC,CASSVDGQGVKETQYF
-,TRBJ1-1,TRBV19,TRBD1,TGTGCCAGTAGACAGGGGGGGGCTGAAGCTTTCTTT,CASRQGGAEAFF
-,TRBJ1-4,TRBV4-1,-,TGCGCCAGCAGCCAAGAGGGTGGCAGGGTTGGTGGCTTTTACGAAAAACTGTTTTTT,CASSQEGGRVGGFYEKLFF
few,TRBJ1-3,TRBV9,TRBD1,TGTGCCAGCAGCACCCAGGGGGCTTTCTCTGGAAACACCATATATTTT,CASSTQGAFSGNTIYF
-,TRBJ2-7,TRBV6-1,-,TGTGCCAGCAGTGCACCGGATCAAGCGGCCATCTACTACGAGCAGTACTTC,CASSAPDQAAIYYEQYF
few,TRBJ2-3,TRBV29-1,-,TGCAGCGGGTTCGGAGCGGGAGATACGCAGTATTTT,CSGFGAGDTQYF
-,TRBJ2-2,TRBV30,TRBD1,TGTGCCTGGAGTGGGGACAGGAGGAACACCGGGGAGCTGTTTTTT,CAWSGDRRNTGELFF
once,TRBJ2-7,TRBV29-1,-,TGCAGCGTGGAGGGACAGTACTTC,CSVEGQYF
-,TRBJ1-1,TRBV18,-,TGTGCCAGCTCCTTTGGGAGGGCCAATGAAGCTTTCTTT,CASSFGRANEAFF
-,TRBJ1-2,TRBV5-1,-,TGCGCCAGCAGTGGCCCGGGTGATAACTATGGCTACACCTTC,CASSGPGDNYGYTF
-,TRBJ2-1,TRBV14,-,TGTGCCAGCAGCAGTGGGACTGATCTGTTCTTC,CASSSGTDLFF
-,TRBJ2-1,TRBV7-4,TRBD2,TGTGCCAGCAGCTTAGCTCCTCCCGGGACTAGCGGGGGAGGGGAGCAGTTCTTC,CASSLAPPGTSGGGEQFF
-,TRBJ2-1,TRBV7-9,-,TGTTCCAGCAGCGGGCCACGGCTCAGCTCCTACAATGAGCAGTTCTTC,CSSSGPRLSSYNEQFF
-,TRBJ2-3,TRBV7-9,-,TGTGCCAGCAGCTTGGGGGGGGTCGGGACATTTTCTAGCACAGATACGCAGTATTTT,CASSLGGVGTFSSTDTQYF
-,TRBJ2-7,TRBV25-1,-,TGTGCCAGCAGCAGGGCCCATTCGGGCTACGAGCAGTACTTC,CASSRAHSGYEQYF
-,TRBJ2-1,TRBV5-1,-,TGCGCCAGCAGCTTGGAAGGGCGGGGTGAGCAGTTCTTC,CASSLEGRGEQFF
-,TRBJ2-2,TRBV6-5,-,TGTGCCAGCAGGCGGGCGAACACCGGGGAGCTGTTTTTT,CASRRANTGELFF
-,TRBJ2-7,TRBV19,TRBD1,TGTGCCAGTAGCCAATACCGGGACAGCTTCTCTGATAGCTCCTACGAGCAGTACTTC,CASSQYRDSFSDSSYEQYF
-,TRBJ2-5,TRBV28,TRBD2,TGTGCCAGCAGTCCTCTAGCGGGGGACCAAGAGACCCAGTACTTC,CASSPLAGDQETQYF
-,TRBJ1-6,TRBV9,-,TGTGCCAGCAGCCCCTTTAGAGCGCTTTATAATTCACCCCTCCACTTT,CASSPFRALYNSPLHF
-,TRBJ2-7,TRBV7-9,TRBD1,TGTGCCAGCAGCTTAGAGACAGGGTCCTACGAGCAGTACTTC,CASSLETGSYEQYF
few,TRBJ2-4,TRBV19,-,TGTGCCAGTAGTATAATAAGCAACATTCAGTACTTC,CASSIISNIQYF
-,TRBJ1-2,TRBV18,-,TGTGCCAGCTCACTTTTTGACAGCCTCTCGAACTATGGCTACACCTTC,CASSLFDSLSNYGYTF
-,TRBJ2-2,TRBV13,-,TGTGCCAGCAGCTTAGCCCCTCAGGGTAGGGCCATAAACACCGGGGAGCTGTTTTTT,CASSLAPQGRAINTGELFF
-,TRBJ2-1,TRBV6-1,-,TGTGCCAGCAGTGAAAACTCCGGGACCTACAATGAGCAGTTCTTC,CASSENSGTYNEQFF
-,TRBJ1-6,TRBV6-5,TRBD1,TGTGCCAGCAGTTACTCACCAGGGGGGAATTCACCCCTCCACTTT,CASSYSPGGNSPLHF